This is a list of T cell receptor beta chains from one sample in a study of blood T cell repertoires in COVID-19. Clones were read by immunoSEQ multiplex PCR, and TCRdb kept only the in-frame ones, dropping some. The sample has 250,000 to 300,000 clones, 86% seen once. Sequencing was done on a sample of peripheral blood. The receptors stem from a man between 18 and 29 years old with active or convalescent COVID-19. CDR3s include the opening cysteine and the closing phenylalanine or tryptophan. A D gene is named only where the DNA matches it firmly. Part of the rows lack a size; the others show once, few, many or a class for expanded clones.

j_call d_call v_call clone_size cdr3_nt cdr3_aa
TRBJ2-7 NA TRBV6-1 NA TGTGCCAGCAGTGAAGGAGAGAGCTACGAGCAGTACTTC CASSEGESYEQYF
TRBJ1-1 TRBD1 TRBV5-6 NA TGTGCCAGCAGCAGGGACAGTGAAGCTTTCTTT CASSRDSEAFF
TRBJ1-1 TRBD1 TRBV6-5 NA TGTGCCAGCAGTTACTGGGACAGGAGGGCTGAAGCTTTCTTT CASSYWDRRAEAFF
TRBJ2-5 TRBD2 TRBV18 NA TGTGCCAGCTCACCTTTAGCGGGAGTGGGGGAGACCCAGTACTTC CASSPLAGVGETQYF
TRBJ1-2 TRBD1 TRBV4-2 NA TGTGCCAGCAGCCAGGACACAGACAGGGTGGGCTATGGCTACACCTTC CASSQDTDRVGYGYTF
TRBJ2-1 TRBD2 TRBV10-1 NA TGCGCCAGCAGTGACCCCCAGCGGGGGTTAAATGAGCAGTTCTTC CASSDPQRGLNEQFF
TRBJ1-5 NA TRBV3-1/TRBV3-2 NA TGTGCCAGCAGCCATGTTAGTGAGGGAGGGCCCCAGCATTTT CASSHVSEGGPQHF
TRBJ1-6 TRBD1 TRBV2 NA TGTGCCAGCAGTGAACAGGACAGGGTTCGTTCACCCCTCCACTTT CASSEQDRVRSPLHF
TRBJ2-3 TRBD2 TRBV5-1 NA TGCGCCAGCAGCTTGGGTAGCGGGGCAGTTACAGATACGCAGTATTTT CASSLGSGAVTDTQYF
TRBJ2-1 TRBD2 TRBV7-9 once TGTGCCAGCAGCTCGGGACTAGCGTACGGGTCCTACAATGAGCAGTTCTTC CASSSGLAYGSYNEQFF
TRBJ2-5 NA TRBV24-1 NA TGTGCCACCAGTGATCCAAGACAACCCCTGGGGACCCAGTACTTC CATSDPRQPLGTQYF
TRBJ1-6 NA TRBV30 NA TGTGCCTGGGATACAGGTTCAACCCTCCACTTT CAWDTGSTLHF
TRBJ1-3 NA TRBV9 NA TGTGCCAGCAGCGTAGTTGACCAGGGGCCTGGAAACACCATATATTTT CASSVVDQGPGNTIYF
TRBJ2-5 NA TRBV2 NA TGTGCCAGCCAGGGGCCGAGGGGATTATGGGAGACCCAGTACTTC CASQGPRGLWETQYF
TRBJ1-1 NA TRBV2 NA TGTGCCAGCGAGGTGGACAGTTCCTTTAACACTGAAGCTTTCTTT CASEVDSSFNTEAFF
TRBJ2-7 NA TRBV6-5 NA TGTGCCAGCAGTTACGAGGGTCCCTGGGGCGAGCAGTACTTC CASSYEGPWGEQYF
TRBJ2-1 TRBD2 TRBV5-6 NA TGTGCCAGCAGCGTGACTAGCGGGAGGGTTTCCTACAATGAGCAGTTCTTC CASSVTSGRVSYNEQFF
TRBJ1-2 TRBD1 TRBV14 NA TGTGCCAGCAGCGAGGGGGCTTACTATGGCTACACCTTC CASSEGAYYGYTF
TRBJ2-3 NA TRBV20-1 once TGCAGTGCTAGTGTCAGGGTAAAGGGAGATACGCAGTATTTT CSASVRVKGDTQYF
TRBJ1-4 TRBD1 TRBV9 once TGTGCCAGCAACACTCTGTCGGACAGGGAGAATGAAAAACTGTTTTTT CASNTLSDRENEKLFF
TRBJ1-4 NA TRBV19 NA TGTGCCAGTACAGGGAGGAGTCCCACTAATGAAAAACTGTTTTTT CASTGRSPTNEKLFF
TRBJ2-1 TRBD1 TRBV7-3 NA TGTGCCAGCAGCTTATTGCAGGGGGCTTACAATGAGCAGTTCTTC CASSLLQGAYNEQFF
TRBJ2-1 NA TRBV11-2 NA TGTGCCAGCAGCTTAGGTCCTTCGGAGACAGTCTACAATGAGCAGTTCTTC CASSLGPSETVYNEQFF
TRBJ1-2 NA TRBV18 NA TGTGCCAGCTCCCAAGGCAGGGAGGCCTATGGCTACACCTTC CASSQGREAYGYTF
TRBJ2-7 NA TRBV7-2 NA TGTGCCAGCAGCTTACGCTACGGACGGGACTACGAGCAGTACTTC CASSLRYGRDYEQYF
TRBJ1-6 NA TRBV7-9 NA TGTGCCAGCAGCGCGCAGACATCACCCCTCCACTTT CASSAQTSPLHF
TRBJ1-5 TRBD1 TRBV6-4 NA TGTGCCAGCAGTGCCTCCGGGACAGGTGCAATTAATCAGCCCCAGCATTTT CASSASGTGAINQPQHF
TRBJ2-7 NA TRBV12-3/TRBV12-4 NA TGTGCCAGCAGTTTAACTACCTCCTACGAGCAGTACTTC CASSLTTSYEQYF
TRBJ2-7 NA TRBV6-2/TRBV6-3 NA TGTGCCAGCAGTACTACGGCATACGGGTCGGGGGAGCAGTACTTC CASSTTAYGSGEQYF
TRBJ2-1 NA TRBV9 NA TGTGCCAGCAGCAATCAGATGTACAATGAGCAGTTCTTC CASSNQMYNEQFF
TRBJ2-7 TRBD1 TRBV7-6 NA TGTGCCAGCAGCCTATCAACCGGGACAGAGGGGATCGAGCAGTACTTC CASSLSTGTEGIEQYF
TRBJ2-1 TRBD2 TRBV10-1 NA TGCGCCAGCAGTAGGACTAGCGGGGTCCGGGGGCAGTTCTTC CASSRTSGVRGQFF
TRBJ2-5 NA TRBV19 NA TGTGCCAGTAGTATAGACCCGAGTGAGACCCAGTACTTC CASSIDPSETQYF
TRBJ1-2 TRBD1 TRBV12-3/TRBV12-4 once TGTGCCAGCAGGGGGACAGGGTCTGGAGGCTACACCTTC CASRGTGSGGYTF
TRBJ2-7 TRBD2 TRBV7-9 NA TGTGCCAGCAGCCCAGCCGCGGATAGCGGGAGCACCTACGAGCAGTACTTC CASSPAADSGSTYEQYF
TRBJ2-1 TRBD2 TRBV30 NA TGTGCCTGGGGACTAGTTTCCAATGAGCAGTTCTTC CAWGLVSNEQFF
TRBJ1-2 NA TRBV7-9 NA TGTGCCAGCAGCCCTCTGGGGCCCTATGGCTACACCTTC CASSPLGPYGYTF
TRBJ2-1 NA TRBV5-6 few TGTGCCAGCAGCTTTTTGTCGGGTAGCTCCTACAATGAGCAGTTCTTC CASSFLSGSSYNEQFF
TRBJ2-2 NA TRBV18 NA TGTGCCAGCTCACCCAACGGGGGGCAGACCGGGGAGCTGTTTTTT CASSPNGGQTGELFF
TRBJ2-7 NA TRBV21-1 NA TGTGCCAGCAGCAAAGAGTATGAGGGCAGCTACGAGCAGTACTTC CASSKEYEGSYEQYF
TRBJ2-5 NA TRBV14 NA TGTGCCAGCAGCCTTAGTGCGTATGAGACCCAGTACTTC CASSLSAYETQYF
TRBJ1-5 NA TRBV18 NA TGTGCCAGCTCCGGTAACGCAGGCATGAATCAGCCCCAGCATTTT CASSGNAGMNQPQHF